The present T cell receptor (beta chain) was sequenced within a study of cytomegalovirus exposure and HLA in healthy donors. Study in general: As an earlier analysis found, some 180 million T cells yielded 90 million to 140 million unique TCR beta sequences.

On this clone itself: The antigen is unknown.

A multiplex PCR was run with 60 Vbeta primers and 13 Jbeta primers. Clones were sequenced by immunoSEQ multiplex PCR, and TCRdb holds only the in-frame ones, with some missing. The repertoire consists of over 85,000 clones, with roughly 76% occurring once and the leading ten covering roughly 3.5%. The CDR3 covers 15 residues. V was shortened by 0 bases and J by 2 bases, with 8 bases between the two germline ends. Germline CDR1 reads LNHNV; CDR2 reads YYDKDF (reference sequence). Whole-study results and caveats: A few CMV-associated chains proved CMV antigen-specific in vitro.

The sequenced sample consisted of PBMCs. This TCR came from a man aged 35-49 years in good health and CMV-seronegative. The chain recombines TRBV15 with TRBJ1-5; D not resolved. CDR3 DNA: TGTGCCACCAGCAGAGAGATGGCTGGCAATCAGCCCCAGCATTTT. This codes for CATSREMAGNQPQHF.